This T cell receptor (beta chain) is drawn from a study of cytomegalovirus exposure and HLA in healthy donors. Remarks on this clone: Its antigen is as yet unknown.

Primers: 60 Vbeta forward and 13 Jbeta reverse. Produced via immunoSEQ multiplex PCR; TCRdb's table is partial and in-frame only. The sample contains over 140,000 clones, about 80% of which appear only once. Study-level findings and limits: An analysis was carried out at a later point. It showed that HLA-associated TCR beta chains were more clonally expanded than equally common non-associated chains. Some V segments, TRBV6-2 and TRBV6-3 among them, were indistinguishable and were therefore excluded.

From germline, CDR1 is SGHRS and CDR2 YFSETQ. The CDR3 is made up of 16 amino acids. The trim removed 3 bases at V and 1 base at J, leaving 7 bases unmatched. Donors likely had unrecorded immune exposures despite being nominally healthy when sampled. The receptor's source is a young man in good health and CMV-seropositive. The chain recombines TRBV5-1 with TRBJ2-3, with 8 bases that match TRBD2. The source material was PBMCs. This CDR3 reads CASSSLAGLGTDTQYF. CDR3 coding DNA: TGCGCCAGCAGCTCGCTAGCGGGTTTGGGCACAGATACGCAGTATTTT.